This is a list of T cell receptor beta chains from one sample in a study of blood T cell repertoires in COVID-19. Some clones are missing from TCRdb's copy, which holds only in-frame ones; the method was immunoSEQ multiplex PCR. The table lists roughly 120,000 clones, approximately 90% of them singletons. The sequenced material came from peripheral blood. The receptor set was obtained from a human donor in a cohort sampled during active COVID-19. Each CDR3 is given with its conserved first and last residue. A D gene is named only where the DNA matches it firmly. Clone size is shown for a subset of rows, as once, few, many or a class of expanded clone.

size: .
D: .
V: TRBV6-1
J: TRBJ2-3
DNA: TGTGCCAGCAGTGAATTTTTCGGAGCTACAGATACGCAGTATTTT
CDR3: CASSEFFGATDTQYF

size: .
D: TRBD1
V: TRBV18
J: TRBJ1-2
DNA: TGTGCCAGCTCACCCGCCTCAGGGGGGCACTATGGCTACACCTTC
CDR3: CASSPASGGHYGYTF

size: .
D: .
V: TRBV5-1
J: TRBJ2-5
DNA: TGCGCCAGCAGCTTGGGTTTCCAGGGGTTCCAAGAGACCCAGTACTTC
CDR3: CASSLGFQGFQETQYF

size: .
D: .
V: TRBV5-1
J: TRBJ2-3
DNA: TGCGCCAGCAGCTTGACAGGGAACACCTTCCTTGAGGCAGATACGCAGTATTTT
CDR3: CASSLTGNTFLEADTQYF

size: .
D: TRBD1
V: TRBV28
J: TRBJ2-7
DNA: TGTGCCAGCAGTCTTACGGACAGGGACTACGAGCAGTACTTC
CDR3: CASSLTDRDYEQYF

size: once
D: TRBD2
V: TRBV7-3
J: TRBJ2-1
DNA: TGTGCCAGCAGCATACTAGCGGGAGGCGAGCAGTTCTTC
CDR3: CASSILAGGEQFF

size: .
D: TRBD1
V: TRBV28
J: TRBJ1-1
DNA: TGTGCCAGCAGTCCCCGACAGGGCAATTTCGCTGAAGCTTTCTTT
CDR3: CASSPRQGNFAEAFF

size: .
D: .
V: TRBV7-8
J: TRBJ2-7
DNA: TGTGCCAGCAGCCAAGTTGGGGGGGCAGGGGACTCCTACGAGCAGTACTTC
CDR3: CASSQVGGAGDSYEQYF

size: .
D: TRBD1
V: TRBV10-3
J: TRBJ1-1
DNA: TGTGCCATCCGAAGGACAGGGGGGATGAACACTGAAGCTTTCTTT
CDR3: CAIRRTGGMNTEAFF

size: .
D: TRBD2
V: TRBV19
J: TRBJ2-3
DNA: TGTGCCAGTAGTACCGGACTAGTAAGCACAGATACGCAGTATTTT
CDR3: CASSTGLVSTDTQYF

size: .
D: TRBD2
V: TRBV6-2/TRBV6-3
J: TRBJ2-3
DNA: TGTGCCAGCAGCCGAGGGCCACTAGCGGGATACACAGATACGCAGTATTTT
CDR3: CASSRGPLAGYTDTQYF

size: .
D: .
V: TRBV3-1/TRBV3-2
J: TRBJ1-6
DNA: TGTGCCAGCAGGGCTGCCGGGACTCCTAATTCACCCCTCCACTTT
CDR3: CASRAAGTPNSPLHF

size: .
D: TRBD2
V: TRBV10-3
J: TRBJ2-1
DNA: TGTGCCATCCTATATTCCAATAGCGGGGCCCACAATGAGCAGTTCTTC
CDR3: CAILYSNSGAHNEQFF

size: .
D: .
V: TRBV5-6
J: TRBJ1-4
DNA: TGTGCCAGCACGTATCTCAATGAAAAACTGTTTTTT
CDR3: CASTYLNEKLFF

size: .
D: .
V: TRBV19
J: TRBJ1-5
DNA: TGTGCCAGTAGTGGTAGCGGGACGAAGATTCGGGGCAATCAGCCCCAGCATTTT
CDR3: CASSGSGTKIRGNQPQHF

size: few
D: TRBD1
V: TRBV19
J: TRBJ1-2
DNA: TGTGCCAGTACCCGGACAGGGGGGGACTACACCTTC
CDR3: CASTRTGGDYTF

size: .
D: .
V: TRBV2
J: TRBJ2-2
DNA: TGTGCCAGCAGTCCTCCTAAGGGACAAGGAAAATTTGAGCTGTTTTTT
CDR3: CASSPPKGQGKFELFF

size: .
D: .
V: TRBV9
J: TRBJ2-3
DNA: TGTGCCAGCAGCGCGGGGTTAGCCCAAAGTACAGATACGCAGTATTTT
CDR3: CASSAGLAQSTDTQYF

size: .
D: .
V: TRBV14
J: TRBJ1-4
DNA: TGTGCCAGCAGCCGTCTTGGGACTCGGGTGACTAATGAAAAACTGTTTTTT
CDR3: CASSRLGTRVTNEKLFF

size: once
D: TRBD1
V: TRBV5-1
J: TRBJ1-2
DNA: TGCGCCAGCAGCCCGACAGGGGAAGGGGGCTACACCTTC
CDR3: CASSPTGEGGYTF

size: .
D: TRBD2
V: TRBV7-4
J: TRBJ2-3
DNA: TGTGCCAGCAGCCCGTACTCTCGGGGGGGACTCAGCACAGATACGCAGTATTTT
CDR3: CASSPYSRGGLSTDTQYF

size: .
D: TRBD1
V: TRBV5-4
J: TRBJ2-5
DNA: TGTGCCAGCAGCCCTCGGGACAGGGGGACTAGGGAGACCCAGTACTTC
CDR3: CASSPRDRGTRETQYF